This TCR beta chain was sequenced during a study of blood T cell repertoires in COVID-19. At the level of the study: Sample material is recorded as cDNA or gDNA derived from T cells, B-cell-depleted T cells, or PBMCs.

V dropped 6 bases and J dropped 5; count of bases not matched to a gene: 10. Germline values: CDR1 MNHEY, CDR2 SVGAGI. The CDR3 consists of 14 residues. Categorization into cohorts depended on clinical history that participants reported. Original methodology: Scientists estimated how many nucleated cells there were by amplifying reference gene primers. Repertoires were generated with immunoSEQ multiplex PCR, while TCRdb's copy carries only in-frame clones and drops some. V and J calls and clone size are given by that table; D and trimming were obtained from the DNA. The sample lists approximately 280,000 clones, roughly nine tenths occurring once.

The chain combines TRBV6-5 with TRBJ2-7, with 7 bases identical to TRBD1. The sequence was collected from a woman aged 18 to 35 who had recovered from COVID-19. The sample was PBMCs or T cells enriched from blood (not recorded which). The CDR3 DNA sequence: TGTGCCAGCAGACTACCAGGGGGACAGAACGAGCAGTACTTC. This codes for CASRLPGGQNEQYF.